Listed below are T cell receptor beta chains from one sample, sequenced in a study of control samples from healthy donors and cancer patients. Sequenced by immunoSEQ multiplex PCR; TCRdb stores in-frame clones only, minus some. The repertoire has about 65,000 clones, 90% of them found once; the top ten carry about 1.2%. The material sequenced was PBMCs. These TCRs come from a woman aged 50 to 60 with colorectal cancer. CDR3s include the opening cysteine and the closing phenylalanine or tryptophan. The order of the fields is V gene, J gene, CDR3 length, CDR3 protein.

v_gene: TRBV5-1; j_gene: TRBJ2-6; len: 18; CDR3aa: CASSLVGGQWAGANVLTF
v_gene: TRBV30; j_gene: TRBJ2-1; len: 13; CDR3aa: CAWRGQGTGEQFF
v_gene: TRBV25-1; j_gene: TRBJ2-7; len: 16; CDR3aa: CASSEYQAGGTYEQYF
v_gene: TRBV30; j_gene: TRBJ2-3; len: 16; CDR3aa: CAWSPNRGVGTDTQYF
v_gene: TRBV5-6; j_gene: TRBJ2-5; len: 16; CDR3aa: CASSLAAGVGRETQYF
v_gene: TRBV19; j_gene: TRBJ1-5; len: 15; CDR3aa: CASGMRGQSNQPQHF
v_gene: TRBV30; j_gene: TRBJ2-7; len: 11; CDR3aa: CAWSVLYEQYF
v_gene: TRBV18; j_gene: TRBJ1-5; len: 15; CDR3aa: CASSLGSGGHQPQHF
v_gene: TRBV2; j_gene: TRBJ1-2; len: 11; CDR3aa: CASSADTPYTF
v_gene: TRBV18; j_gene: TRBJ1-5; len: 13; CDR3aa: CASSPGVVQPQHF
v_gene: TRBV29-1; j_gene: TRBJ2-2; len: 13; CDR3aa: CSVGTGLTGELFF
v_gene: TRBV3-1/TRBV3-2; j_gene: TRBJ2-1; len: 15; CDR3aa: CASSRSTLGYNEQFF
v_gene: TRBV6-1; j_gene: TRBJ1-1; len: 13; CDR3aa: CASSEGGSTKAFF
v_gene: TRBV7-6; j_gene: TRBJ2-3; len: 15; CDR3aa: CASSSGQGSTDTQYF
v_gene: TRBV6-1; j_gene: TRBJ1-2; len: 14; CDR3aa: CASSEDRTNYGYTF
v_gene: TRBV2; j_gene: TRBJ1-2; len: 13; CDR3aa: CASSGGRLDGYTF
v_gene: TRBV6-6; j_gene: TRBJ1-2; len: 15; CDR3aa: CASSPRGQSNYGYTF
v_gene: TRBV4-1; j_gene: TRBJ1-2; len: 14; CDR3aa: CASSQDGGNYGYTF
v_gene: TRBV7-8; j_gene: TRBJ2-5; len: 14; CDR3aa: CASSLNRGSETQYF
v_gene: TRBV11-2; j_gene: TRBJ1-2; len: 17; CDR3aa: CASSLGGTGTANYGYTF
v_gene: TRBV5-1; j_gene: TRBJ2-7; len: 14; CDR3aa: CASSLISSSYEQYF
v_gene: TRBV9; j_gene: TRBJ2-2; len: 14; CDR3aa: CASSVGEVTGELFF
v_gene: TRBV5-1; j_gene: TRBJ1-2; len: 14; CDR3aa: CASSLVPGDYGYTF
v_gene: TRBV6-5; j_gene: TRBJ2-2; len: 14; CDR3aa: CASRRTFNTGELFF
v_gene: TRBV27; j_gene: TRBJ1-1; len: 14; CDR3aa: CASSFQDEVTEAFF
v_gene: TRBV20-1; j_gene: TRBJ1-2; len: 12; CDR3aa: CSASWTGDGYTF
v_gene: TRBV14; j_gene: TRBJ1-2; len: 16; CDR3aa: CASSQDEGGGLWGYTF
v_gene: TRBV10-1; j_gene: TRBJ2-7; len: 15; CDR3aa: CASSDFGTGIYEQYF
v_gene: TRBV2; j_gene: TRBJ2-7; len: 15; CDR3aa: CASSAMTSGSGEQYF
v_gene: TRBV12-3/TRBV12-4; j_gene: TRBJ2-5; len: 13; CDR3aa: CASSLGGGETQYF
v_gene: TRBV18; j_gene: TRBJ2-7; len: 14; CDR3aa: CASSPSVGPDQQYF
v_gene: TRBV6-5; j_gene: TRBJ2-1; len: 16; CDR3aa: CASSYHLAGGSNEQFF
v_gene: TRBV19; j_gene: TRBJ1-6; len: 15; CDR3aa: CATAPQLANNSPLHF
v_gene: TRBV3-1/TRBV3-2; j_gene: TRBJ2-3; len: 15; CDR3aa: CASSPSGASTDTQYF
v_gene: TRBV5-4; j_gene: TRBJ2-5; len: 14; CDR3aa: CASSYGGLGETQYF
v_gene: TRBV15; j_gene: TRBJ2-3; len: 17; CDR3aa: CATSSGTSGDGTDTQYF
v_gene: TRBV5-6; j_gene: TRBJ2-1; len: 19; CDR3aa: CASSPSLRTSVVRYNEQFF
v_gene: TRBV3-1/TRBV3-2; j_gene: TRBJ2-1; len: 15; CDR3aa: CASSQGLAGGDEQFF
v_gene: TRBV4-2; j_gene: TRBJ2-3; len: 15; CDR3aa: CASSQALAGTDTQYF
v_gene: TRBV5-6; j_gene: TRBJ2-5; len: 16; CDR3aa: CASSSYGTRMDETQYF
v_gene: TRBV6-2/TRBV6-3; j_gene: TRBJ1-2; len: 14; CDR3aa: CASSWDNLNYGYTF
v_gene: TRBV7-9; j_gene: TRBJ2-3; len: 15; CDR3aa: CASSMRQGGSDTQYF
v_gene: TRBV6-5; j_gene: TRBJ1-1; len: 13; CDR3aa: CASTPRGDTEAFF
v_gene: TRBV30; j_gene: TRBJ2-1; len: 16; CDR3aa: CAWALGLAGTENEQFF
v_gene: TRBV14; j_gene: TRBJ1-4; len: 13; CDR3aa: CASSPASVRKLFF
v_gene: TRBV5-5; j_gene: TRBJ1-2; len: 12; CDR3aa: CASRGGGSGYTF
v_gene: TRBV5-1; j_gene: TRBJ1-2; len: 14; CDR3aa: CASSTSGVGYGYTF
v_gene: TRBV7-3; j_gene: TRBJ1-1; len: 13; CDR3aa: CASSSPNREEAFF
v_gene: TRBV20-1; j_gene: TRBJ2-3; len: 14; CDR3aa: CSASRATTTDTQYF
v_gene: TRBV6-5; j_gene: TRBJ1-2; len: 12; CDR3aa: CASGREGRGYTF